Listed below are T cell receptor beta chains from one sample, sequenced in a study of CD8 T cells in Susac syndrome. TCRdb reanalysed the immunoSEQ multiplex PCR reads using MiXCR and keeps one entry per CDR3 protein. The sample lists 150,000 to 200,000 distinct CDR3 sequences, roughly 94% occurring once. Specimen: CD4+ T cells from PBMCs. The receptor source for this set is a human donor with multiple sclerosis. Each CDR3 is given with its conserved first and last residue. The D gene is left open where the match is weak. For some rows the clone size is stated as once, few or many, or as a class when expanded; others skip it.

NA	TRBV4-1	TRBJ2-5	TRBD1	TGCGCCAGCAGCCAAGGGGACAGGAACCAAGAGACCCAGTACTTC	CASSQGDRNQETQYF
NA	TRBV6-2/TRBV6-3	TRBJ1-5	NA	TGTGCCAGCAAGGGGGAAATTGGTCAGCCCCAGCATTTT	CASKGEIGQPQHF
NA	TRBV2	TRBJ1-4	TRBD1	TGTGCCAGCAGTCGGGACAGGAATGAAAAACTGTTTTTT	CASSRDRNEKLFF
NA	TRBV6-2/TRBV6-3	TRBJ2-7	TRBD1	TGTGCCAGCTCTGGCTCAGGGACAGTGCCCTACGAGCAGTACTTC	CASSGSGTVPYEQYF
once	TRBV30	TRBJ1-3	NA	TGTGCCTGGAGTGTAGGCGGACGCTCTGGAAACACCATATATTTT	CAWSVGGRSGNTIYF
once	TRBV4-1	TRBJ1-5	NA	TGCGCCAGCAGCCGGCTCGGTCTTAGCAATCAGCCCCAGCATTTT	CASSRLGLSNQPQHF
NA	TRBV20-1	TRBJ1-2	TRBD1	TGCAGTACAGGGCCTGGACAGGGAAACTATGGCTACACCTTC	CSTGPGQGNYGYTF
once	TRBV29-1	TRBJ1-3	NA	TGCAGCGTTTCGACAGTCTCGGGTGGCACCATATATTTT	CSVSTVSGGTIYF
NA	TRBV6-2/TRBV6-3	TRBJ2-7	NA	TGTGCCAGCAGTGACACTAGGGAGGAGCAGTACTTC	CASSDTREEQYF
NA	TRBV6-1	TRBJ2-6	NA	TGTGCCAGCAGTGACAGTTTTATGATCTCTGGGGCCAACGTCCTGACTTTC	CASSDSFMISGANVLTF
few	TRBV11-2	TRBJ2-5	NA	TGTGCCAGCAGCCCGATGGGAGAGACCCAGTACTTC	CASSPMGETQYF
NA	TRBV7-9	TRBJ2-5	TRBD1	TGTGCCAGCAGCTCGGACAGGGGGCGTGAAGAGACCCAGTACTTC	CASSSDRGREETQYF
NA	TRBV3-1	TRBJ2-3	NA	TGTGCCAGCAGTGCACTCCGTAGCACAGATACGCAGTATTTT	CASSALRSTDTQYF
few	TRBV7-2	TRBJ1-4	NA	TGTGCCAGCAGCTTATTCGGGGCTAATGAAAAACTGTTTTTT	CASSLFGANEKLFF
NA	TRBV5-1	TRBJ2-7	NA	TGCGCCAGCAGGTTGGGTTACGAGCAGTACTTC	CASRLGYEQYF
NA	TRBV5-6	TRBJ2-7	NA	TGTGCCAGCAGCGGGGGGCCAGGGGGCTCCTACGAGCAGTACTTC	CASSGGPGGSYEQYF
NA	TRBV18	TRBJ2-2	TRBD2	TGTGCCAGCTCACCACGTTCTGCGGGGGTGGAAACCGGGGAGCTGTTTTTT	CASSPRSAGVETGELFF
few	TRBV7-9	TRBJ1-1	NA	TGTGCCAGCAGCTCCTATACTGAAGCTTTCTTT	CASSSYTEAFF
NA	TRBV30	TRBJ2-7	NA	TGTGCCTGGAGTGTTCCACAAAACTCCTACGAGCAGTACTTC	CAWSVPQNSYEQYF
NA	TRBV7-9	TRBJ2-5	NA	TGTGCCAGCAGCTTGGATAGGACAGCGAAAGAGACCCAGTACTTC	CASSLDRTAKETQYF
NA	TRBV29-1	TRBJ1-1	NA	TGCAGCGTTGACAGCATTTACACTGAAGCTTTCTTT	CSVDSIYTEAFF
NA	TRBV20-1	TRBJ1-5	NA	TGCAGTTCCGGGACAAGGGATAGCAATCAGCCCCAGCATTTT	CSSGTRDSNQPQHF
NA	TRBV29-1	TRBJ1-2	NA	TGCAGCGTTGAAGCGACCCCTTTGGGGAAATCGGTCTATGGCTACACCTTC	CSVEATPLGKSVYGYTF
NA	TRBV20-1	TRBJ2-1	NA	TGCAGTGCTAGTGACCCGCGTACCGCGAATGAGCAGTTCTTC	CSASDPRTANEQFF
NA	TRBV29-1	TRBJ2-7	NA	TGCAGCGTTGAAGGGACCTACGAGCAGTACTTC	CSVEGTYEQYF
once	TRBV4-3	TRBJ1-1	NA	TGCGCCAGCAGCCAAGGCGGACAGCGAAACACTGAAGCTTTCTTT	CASSQGGQRNTEAFF
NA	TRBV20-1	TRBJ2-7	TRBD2	TGCAGTGCTAGAGTTAGGACTAGCGGGAGTTACGAGCAGTACTTC	CSARVRTSGSYEQYF
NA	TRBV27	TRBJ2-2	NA	TGTGCCAGCACACCCCAGGGACCCAACACCGGGGAGCTGTTTTTT	CASTPQGPNTGELFF
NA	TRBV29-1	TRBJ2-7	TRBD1	TGCAGCGCTACACTTGGACAGGGCTCCTACGAGCAGTACTTC	CSATLGQGSYEQYF
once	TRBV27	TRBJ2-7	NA	TGTGCCAGCAGCAATTATGGACAGATCAGCGAGCAGTACTTC	CASSNYGQISEQYF
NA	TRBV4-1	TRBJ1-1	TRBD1	TGCGCCAGCAACCCCGGACAGGGCCCGAACACTGAAGCTTTCTTT	CASNPGQGPNTEAFF
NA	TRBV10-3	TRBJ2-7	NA	TGTGCCATCAGTGATCGGTACGAGCAGTACTTC	CAISDRYEQYF
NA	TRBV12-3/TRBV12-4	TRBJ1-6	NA	TGTGCCAGCAGTCTAGTGGGGAGTAATTCACCCCTCCACTTT	CASSLVGSNSPLHF
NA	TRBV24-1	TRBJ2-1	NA	TGTGCCACCCAAAGCTCCTACAATGAGCAGTTCTTC	CATQSSYNEQFF
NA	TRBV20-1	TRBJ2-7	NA	TGCAGTGCAATAGTGGAGGTTGGGTACGAGCAGTACTTC	CSAIVEVGYEQYF
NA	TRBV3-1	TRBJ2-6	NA	TGTGCCAGCAGCCCCCGGGACCGCCTAGCCGTCCTGACTTTC	CASSPRDRLAVLTF
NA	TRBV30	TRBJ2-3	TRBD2	TGTGCCTGGAATCCCAGTCGAGGCGGGAGGCCCACAGATACGCAGTATTTT	CAWNPSRGGRPTDTQYF
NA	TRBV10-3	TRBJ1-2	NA	TGTGCCATCAGGGACAGAAAGGATGGCTACACCTTC	CAIRDRKDGYTF
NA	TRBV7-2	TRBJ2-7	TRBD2	TGTGCCAGCAGCCCACCTGGGACTAGCGGTGATCGTTACGAGCAGTACTTC	CASSPPGTSGDRYEQYF
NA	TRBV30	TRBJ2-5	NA	TGTGCCTGGAGTGTTCGGAGGGAGACCCAGTACTTC	CAWSVRRETQYF
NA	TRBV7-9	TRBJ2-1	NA	TGTGCCAGCAGTTCACTGTTCTTC	CASSSLFF
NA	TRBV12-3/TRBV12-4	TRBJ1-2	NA	TGTGCCAGCAGTTTTTCAGGGCATGGCTACACCTTC	CASSFSGHGYTF
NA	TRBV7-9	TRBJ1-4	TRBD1	TGTGCCAGCAGCTTCGGGACAGGGGAGGAAAAACTGTTTTTT	CASSFGTGEEKLFF
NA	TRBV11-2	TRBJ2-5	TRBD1	TGTGCCAGCAGCTCCATCCGGACAGGGGAAGAGACCCAGTACTTC	CASSSIRTGEETQYF
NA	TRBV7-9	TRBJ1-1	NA	TGTGCCAGCAGCAGGCGGGAGGTTAGCACTGAAGCTTTCTTT	CASSRREVSTEAFF
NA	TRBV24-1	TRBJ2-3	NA	TGTGCCACCAGTGATTTAGACGGGAAGGCAGATACGCAGTATTTT	CATSDLDGKADTQYF